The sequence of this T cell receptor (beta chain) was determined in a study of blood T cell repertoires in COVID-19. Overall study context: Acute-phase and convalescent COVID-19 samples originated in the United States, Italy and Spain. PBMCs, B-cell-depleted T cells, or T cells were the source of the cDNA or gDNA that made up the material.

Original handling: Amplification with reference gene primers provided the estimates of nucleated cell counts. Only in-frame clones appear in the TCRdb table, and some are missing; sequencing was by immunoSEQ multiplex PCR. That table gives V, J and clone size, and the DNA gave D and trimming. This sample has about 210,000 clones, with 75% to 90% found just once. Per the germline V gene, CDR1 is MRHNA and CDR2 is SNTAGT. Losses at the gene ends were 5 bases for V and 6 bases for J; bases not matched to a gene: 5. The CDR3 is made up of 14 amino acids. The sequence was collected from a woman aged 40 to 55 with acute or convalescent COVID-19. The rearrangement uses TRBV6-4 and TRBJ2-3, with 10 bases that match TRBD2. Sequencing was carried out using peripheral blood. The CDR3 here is CASSSGGARDTQYF. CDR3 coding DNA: TGTGCCAGCAGTAGCGGGGGGGCCCGGGATACGCAGTATTTT.